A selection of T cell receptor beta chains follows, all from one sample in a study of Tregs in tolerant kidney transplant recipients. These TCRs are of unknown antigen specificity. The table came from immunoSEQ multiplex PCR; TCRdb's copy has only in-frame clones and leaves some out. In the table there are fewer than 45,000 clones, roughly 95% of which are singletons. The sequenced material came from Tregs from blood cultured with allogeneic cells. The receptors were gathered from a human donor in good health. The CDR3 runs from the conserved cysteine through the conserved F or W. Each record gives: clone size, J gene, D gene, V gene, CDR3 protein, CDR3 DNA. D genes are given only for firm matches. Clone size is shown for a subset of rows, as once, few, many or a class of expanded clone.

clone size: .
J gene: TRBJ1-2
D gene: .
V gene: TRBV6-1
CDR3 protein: CASSEGSNRSGYTF
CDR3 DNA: TGTGCCAGCAGTGAAGGTTCCAACAGGTCCGGCTACACCTTC

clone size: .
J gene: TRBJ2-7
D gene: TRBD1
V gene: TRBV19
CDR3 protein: CASSVLGTGQPEQYF
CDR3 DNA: TGTGCCAGTAGCGTACTCGGGACAGGCCAACCCGAGCAGTACTTC

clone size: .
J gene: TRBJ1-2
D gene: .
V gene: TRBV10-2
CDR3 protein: CASSESGSYGYTF
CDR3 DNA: TGCGCCAGCAGTGAGTCGGGGAGTTATGGCTACACCTTC

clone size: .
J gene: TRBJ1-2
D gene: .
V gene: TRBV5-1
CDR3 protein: CASSSQGDGYTF
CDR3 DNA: TGCGCCAGCAGCTCACAGGGTGACGGCTACACCTTC

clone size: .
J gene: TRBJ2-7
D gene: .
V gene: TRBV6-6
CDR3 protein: CASSYSRPLEGYEQYF
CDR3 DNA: TGTGCCAGCAGTTACTCGAGGCCTCTGGAGGGGTACGAGCAGTACTTC

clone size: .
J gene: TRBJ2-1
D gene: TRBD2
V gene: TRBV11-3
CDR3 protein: CASSFRRWGPGLAGGPVFF
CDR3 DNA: TGTGCCAGCAGCTTCAGAAGATGGGGACCGGGACTAGCGGGGGGGCCAGTATTCTTC

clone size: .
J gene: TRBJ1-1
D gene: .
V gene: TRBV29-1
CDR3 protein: CSVERGGRTEAFF
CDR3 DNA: TGCAGCGTTGAACGAGGGGGTAGGACTGAAGCTTTCTTT

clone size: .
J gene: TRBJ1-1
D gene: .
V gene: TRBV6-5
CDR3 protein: CASSLQGRRSEAFF
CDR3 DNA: TGTGCCAGCAGTCTCCAAGGACGACGGTCTGAAGCTTTCTTT

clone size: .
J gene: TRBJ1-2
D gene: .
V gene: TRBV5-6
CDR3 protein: CASSPGSRVGGYTF
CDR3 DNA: TGTGCCAGCAGCCCGGGGTCCAGGGTTGGAGGCTACACCTTC

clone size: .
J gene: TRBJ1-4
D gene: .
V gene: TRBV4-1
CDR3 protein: CASSQAPGNPEKLFF
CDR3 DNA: TGCGCCAGCAGCCAAGCACCAGGAAACCCCGAAAAACTGTTTTTT

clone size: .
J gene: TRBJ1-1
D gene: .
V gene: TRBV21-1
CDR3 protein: CASRPSLATHRTEAFF
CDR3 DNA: TGTGCCAGCAGACCATCCTTAGCTACACATCGCACTGAAGCTTTCTTT

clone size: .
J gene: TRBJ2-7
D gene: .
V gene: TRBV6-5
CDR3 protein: CASSYQLLGSYEQYF
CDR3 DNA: TGTGCCAGCAGTTACCAACTTCTAGGGTCCTACGAGCAGTACTTC

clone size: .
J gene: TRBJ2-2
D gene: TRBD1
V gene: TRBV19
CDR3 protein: CASSIKVLPGQGAFKNTGELFF
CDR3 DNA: TGTGCCAGTAGTATTAAGGTGTTACCGGGACAGGGGGCTTTCAAGAACACCGGGGAGCTGTTTTTT

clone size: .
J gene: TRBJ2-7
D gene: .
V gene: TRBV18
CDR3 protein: CASSPLQQTFYEQYF
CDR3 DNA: TGTGCCAGCTCACCACTCCAGCAGACCTTCTACGAGCAGTACTTC

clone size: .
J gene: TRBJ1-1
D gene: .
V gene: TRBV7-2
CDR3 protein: CASSWGRLNTEAFF
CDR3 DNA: TGTGCCAGCAGCTGGGGACGGTTGAACACTGAAGCTTTCTTT

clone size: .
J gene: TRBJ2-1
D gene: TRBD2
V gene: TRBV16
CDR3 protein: CASSQFWLAGYNEQFF
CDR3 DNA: TGTGCCAGCAGCCAATTTTGGCTAGCGGGGTACAATGAGCAGTTCTTC

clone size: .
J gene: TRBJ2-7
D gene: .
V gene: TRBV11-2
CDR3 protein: CASSIDRDPSHYEQYF
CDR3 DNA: TGTGCCAGCAGCATAGACCGGGACCCTTCCCACTACGAGCAGTACTTC

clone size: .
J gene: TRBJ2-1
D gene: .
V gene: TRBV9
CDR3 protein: CASSPTPNLPYNEQFF
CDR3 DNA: TGTGCCAGCAGCCCGACACCCAATCTACCCTACAATGAGCAGTTCTTC

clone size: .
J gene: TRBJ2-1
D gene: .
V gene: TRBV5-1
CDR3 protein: CASSNILLSYNEQFF
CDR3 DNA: TGCGCCAGCAGCAATATACTGCTCTCCTACAATGAGCAGTTCTTC

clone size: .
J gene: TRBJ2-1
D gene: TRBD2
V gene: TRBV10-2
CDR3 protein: CASSDLGRAGGNEQFF
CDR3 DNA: TGCGCCAGCAGTGACTTAGGGAGGGCCGGGGGGAATGAGCAGTTCTTC

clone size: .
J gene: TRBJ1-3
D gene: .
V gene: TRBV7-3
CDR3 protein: CASSHPDELSGNTIYF
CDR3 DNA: TGTGCCAGCAGCCACCCCGACGAACTCTCTGGAAACACCATATATTTT

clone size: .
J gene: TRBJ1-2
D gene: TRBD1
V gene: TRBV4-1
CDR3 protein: CASSQGDRGHWAGYTF
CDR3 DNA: TGCGCCAGCAGCCAAGGGGACAGGGGGCACTGGGCTGGCTACACCTTC

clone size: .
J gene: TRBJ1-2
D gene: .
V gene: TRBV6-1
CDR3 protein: CASSVGRARYGYTF
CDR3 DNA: TGTGCCAGCAGTGTGGGCAGGGCTCGATATGGCTACACCTTC

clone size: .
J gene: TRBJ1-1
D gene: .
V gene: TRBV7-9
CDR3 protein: CASSLVMARGGVVRTEAFF
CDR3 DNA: TGTGCCAGCAGCTTAGTGATGGCCAGGGGCGGTGTAGTGCGCACTGAAGCTTTCTTT

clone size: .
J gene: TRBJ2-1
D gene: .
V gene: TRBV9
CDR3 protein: CASSPSGQVQDSEQFF
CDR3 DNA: TGTGCCAGCAGCCCCTCCGGGCAGGTGCAGGATAGTGAGCAGTTCTTC

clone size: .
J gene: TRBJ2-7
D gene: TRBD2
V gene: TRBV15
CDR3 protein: CATSRALAGYEQYF
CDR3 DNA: TGTGCCACCAGCAGAGCCCTAGCGGGATACGAGCAGTACTTC

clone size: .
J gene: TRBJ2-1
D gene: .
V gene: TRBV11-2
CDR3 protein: CASSLGLNGVEFF
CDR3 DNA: TGTGCCAGCAGCTTGGGCCTAAACGGTGTCGAGTTCTTC

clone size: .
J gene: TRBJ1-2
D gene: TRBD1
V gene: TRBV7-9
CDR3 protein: CASRQGGGDGYTF
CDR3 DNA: TGTGCCAGCCGACAGGGGGGAGGAGATGGCTACACCTTC

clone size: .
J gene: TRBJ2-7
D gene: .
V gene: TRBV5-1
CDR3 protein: CASSGPGEEQYF
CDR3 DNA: TGCGCCAGCAGCGGACCAGGAGAAGAGCAGTACTTC

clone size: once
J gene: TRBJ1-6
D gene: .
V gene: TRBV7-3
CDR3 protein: CASSWGGHSPLHF
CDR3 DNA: TGTGCCAGCAGCTGGGGAGGACATTCACCCCTCCACTTT

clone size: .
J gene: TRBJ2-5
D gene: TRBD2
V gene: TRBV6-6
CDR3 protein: CASSYSRSGGRETQYF
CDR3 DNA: TGTGCCAGCAGTTACTCCCGGTCGGGGGGGCGAGAGACCCAGTACTTC

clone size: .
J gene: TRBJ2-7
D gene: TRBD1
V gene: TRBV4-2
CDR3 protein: CASSQVPGTGGRGEQYF
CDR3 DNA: TGTGCCAGCAGCCAAGTTCCCGGGACAGGGGGTAGAGGGGAGCAGTACTTC

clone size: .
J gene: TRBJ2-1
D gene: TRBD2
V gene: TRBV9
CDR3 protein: CASSPGTSGSSYNEQFF
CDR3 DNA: TGTGCCAGCAGCCCAGGGACTAGCGGGAGCTCCTACAATGAGCAGTTCTTC

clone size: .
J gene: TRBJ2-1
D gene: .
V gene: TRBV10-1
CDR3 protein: CASSESSRPWDNEQFF
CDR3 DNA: TGCGCCAGCAGTGAGTCGAGCAGACCTTGGGACAATGAGCAGTTCTTC

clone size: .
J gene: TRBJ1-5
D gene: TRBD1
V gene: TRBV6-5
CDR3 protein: CASRDWSGTADGRHF
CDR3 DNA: TGTGCCAGCAGAGACTGGAGCGGGACAGCCGACGGACGGCATTTT

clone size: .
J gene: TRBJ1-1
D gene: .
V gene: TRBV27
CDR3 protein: CASSLKGFTEAFF
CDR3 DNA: TGTGCCAGCAGTTTGAAGGGATTCACTGAAGCTTTCTTT

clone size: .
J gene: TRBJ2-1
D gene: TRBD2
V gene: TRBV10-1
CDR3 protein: CASSLLAGGEQFF
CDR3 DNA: TGCGCCAGCAGTTTACTAGCGGGAGGCGAGCAGTTCTTC

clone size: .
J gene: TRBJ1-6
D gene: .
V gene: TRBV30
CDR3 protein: CAWRVEGSNRGSPLHF
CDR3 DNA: TGTGCCTGGAGGGTGGAAGGATCCAACCGTGGTTCACCCCTCCACTTT

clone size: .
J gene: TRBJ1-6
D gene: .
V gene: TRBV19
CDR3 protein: CASSIGGGSPLHF
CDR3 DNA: TGTGCCAGTAGTATAGGGGGGGGTTCACCCCTCCACTTT

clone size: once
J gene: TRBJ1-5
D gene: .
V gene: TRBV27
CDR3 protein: CASSLSARGPRGNQPQHF
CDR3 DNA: TGTGCCAGCAGTTTATCGGCCAGGGGACCAAGGGGCAATCAGCCCCAGCATTTT

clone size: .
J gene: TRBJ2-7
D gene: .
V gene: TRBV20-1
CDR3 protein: CSARFLEQYF
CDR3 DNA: TGCAGTGCCAGGTTTTTGGAGCAGTACTTC

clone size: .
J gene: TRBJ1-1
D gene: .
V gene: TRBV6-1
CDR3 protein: CASSRRSTYATEAFF
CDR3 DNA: TGTGCCAGCAGCAGAAGGAGCACCTACGCGACTGAAGCTTTCTTT

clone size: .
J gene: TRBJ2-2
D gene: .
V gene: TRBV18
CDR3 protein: CASSPPRGAEGTGELFF
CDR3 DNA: TGTGCCAGCTCACCACCGAGAGGGGCCGAGGGTACCGGGGAGCTGTTTTTT

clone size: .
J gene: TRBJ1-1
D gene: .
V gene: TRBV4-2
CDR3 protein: CASSRTTQGYTEAFF
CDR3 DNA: TGTGCCAGCAGCCGCACAACCCAGGGTTACACTGAAGCTTTCTTT

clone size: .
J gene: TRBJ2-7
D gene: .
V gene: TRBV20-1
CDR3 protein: CSATRDYEQYF
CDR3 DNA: TGCAGTGCCACACGGGACTACGAGCAGTACTTC

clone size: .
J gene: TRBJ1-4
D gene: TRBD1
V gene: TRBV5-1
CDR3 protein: CASRADRNNEKLFF
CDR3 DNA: TGCGCCAGCAGGGCGGACAGGAACAATGAAAAACTGTTTTTT

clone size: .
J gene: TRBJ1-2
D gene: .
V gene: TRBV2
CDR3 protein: CASSVQGRRGYTF
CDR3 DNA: TGTGCCAGCAGTGTACAGGGCCGGCGGGGCTACACCTTC

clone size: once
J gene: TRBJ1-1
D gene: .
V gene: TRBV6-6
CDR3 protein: CASSALGPNTEAFF
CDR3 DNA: TGTGCCAGCAGTGCCTTGGGCCCGAACACTGAAGCTTTCTTT

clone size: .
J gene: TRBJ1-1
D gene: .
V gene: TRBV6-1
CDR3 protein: CATRRGGGSLF
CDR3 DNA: TGTGCCACCCGGAGGGGAGGCGGGTCTCTTTTT

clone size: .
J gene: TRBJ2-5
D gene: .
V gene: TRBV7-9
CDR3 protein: CASSPRRGLETQYF
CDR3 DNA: TGTGCCAGCAGCCCCAGACGGGGGCTGGAGACCCAGTACTTC

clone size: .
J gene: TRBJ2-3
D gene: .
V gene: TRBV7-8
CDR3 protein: CASSSTRLDTQYF
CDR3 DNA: TGTGCCAGCAGCTCGACCCGTTTAGATACGCAGTATTTT

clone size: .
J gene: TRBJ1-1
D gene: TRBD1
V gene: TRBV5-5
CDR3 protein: CASSLEGDSRSEAFF
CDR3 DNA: TGTGCCAGCAGCTTGGAAGGGGACAGCCGATCTGAAGCTTTCTTT

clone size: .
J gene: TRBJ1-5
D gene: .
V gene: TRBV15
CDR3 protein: CATSRGQVSNQPQHF
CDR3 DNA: TGTGCCACCAGCAGAGGACAGGTTAGCAATCAGCCCCAGCATTTT

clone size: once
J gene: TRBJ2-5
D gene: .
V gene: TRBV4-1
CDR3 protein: CASSQARPVQETQYF
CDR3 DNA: TGCGCCAGCAGCCAAGCCCGACCAGTTCAGGAGACCCAGTACTTC

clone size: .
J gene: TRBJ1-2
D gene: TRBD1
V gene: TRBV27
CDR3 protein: CASSFAPGTDYGYTF
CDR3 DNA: TGTGCCAGCAGTTTCGCCCCCGGGACAGATTATGGCTACACCTTC